Listed below are T cell receptor beta chains from one sample, sequenced in a study of cytomegalovirus exposure and HLA in healthy donors. The data were produced by immunoSEQ multiplex PCR, yet TCRdb's version contains in-frame clones alone and is incomplete. Of about 93,000 clones listed, roughly 77% are singletons. The sequenced material came from PBMCs. The receptors here all came from a man between 25 and 39 years old in good health and CMV-seronegative. Each CDR3 is given with its conserved first and last residue. Fields, in order: clone size, J gene, V gene, D gene, CDR3 protein, CDR3 DNA. D genes are given only for firm matches. Where a row states a size, it is once, few, many or the class of an expanded clone; other rows omit it.

abundance: -
j_gene: TRBJ1-2
v_gene: TRBV5-1
d_gene: -
CDR3aa: CASSLALRYGYTF
CDR3nt: TGCGCCAGCAGCTTGGCCCTTCGCTATGGCTACACCTTC

abundance: -
j_gene: TRBJ2-7
v_gene: TRBV11-2
d_gene: -
CDR3aa: CASSLTQGHSYEQYF
CDR3nt: TGTGCCAGCAGCTTAACCCAGGGCCACTCCTACGAGCAGTACTTC

abundance: -
j_gene: TRBJ1-1
v_gene: TRBV7-2
d_gene: -
CDR3aa: CASSPLGGTEAFF
CDR3nt: TGTGCCAGCAGCCCCCTCGGGGGCACTGAAGCTTTCTTT

abundance: few
j_gene: TRBJ2-7
v_gene: TRBV7-8
d_gene: -
CDR3aa: CASSPMNYEQYF
CDR3nt: TGTGCCAGCAGCCCTATGAACTACGAGCAGTACTTC

abundance: -
j_gene: TRBJ1-2
v_gene: TRBV30
d_gene: -
CDR3aa: CACSRDKSYGYTF
CDR3nt: TGTGCCTGCAGCCGGGACAAATCCTATGGCTACACCTTC

abundance: once
j_gene: TRBJ2-5
v_gene: TRBV4-2
d_gene: -
CDR3aa: CASSQDRGGGGQETQYF
CDR3nt: TGTGCCAGCAGCCAAGATCGGGGAGGGGGGGGTCAAGAGACCCAGTACTTC

abundance: -
j_gene: TRBJ1-2
v_gene: TRBV30
d_gene: -
CDR3aa: CAWAGGGNNYGYTF
CDR3nt: TGTGCCTGGGCAGGTGGAGGGAATAACTATGGCTACACCTTC

abundance: -
j_gene: TRBJ2-7
v_gene: TRBV2
d_gene: -
CDR3aa: CASSESGEQYF
CDR3nt: TGTGCCAGCAGCGAGTCCGGCGAGCAGTACTTC

abundance: -
j_gene: TRBJ1-2
v_gene: TRBV4-1
d_gene: TRBD1
CDR3aa: CASSHPGQGAGGYTF
CDR3nt: TGCGCCAGCAGCCACCCGGGACAGGGGGCTGGTGGCTACACCTTC

abundance: few
j_gene: TRBJ1-1
v_gene: TRBV7-2
d_gene: TRBD1
CDR3aa: CASSLDRAATEAFF
CDR3nt: TGTGCCAGCAGCCTTGACAGGGCCGCCACTGAAGCTTTCTTT

abundance: -
j_gene: TRBJ1-1
v_gene: TRBV14
d_gene: -
CDR3aa: CASSQTGNTEAFF
CDR3nt: TGTGCCAGCAGCCAAACAGGGAACACTGAAGCTTTCTTT

abundance: -
j_gene: TRBJ2-7
v_gene: TRBV19
d_gene: -
CDR3aa: CASSIGGLYEQYF
CDR3nt: TGTGCCAGTAGTATAGGGGGCCTCTACGAGCAGTACTTC

abundance: few
j_gene: TRBJ2-1
v_gene: TRBV4-2
d_gene: TRBD1
CDR3aa: CASSQNTGTGGNEQFF
CDR3nt: TGTGCCAGCAGCCAAAATACAGGGACAGGGGGCAATGAGCAGTTCTTC

abundance: -
j_gene: TRBJ1-6
v_gene: TRBV7-6
d_gene: -
CDR3aa: CASSKTGVKSPLHF
CDR3nt: TGTGCCAGCAGCAAGACAGGAGTAAAATCACCCCTCCACTTT

abundance: -
j_gene: TRBJ1-1
v_gene: TRBV5-1
d_gene: -
CDR3aa: CASSLAKGGSYTEAFF
CDR3nt: TGCGCCAGCAGCTTGGCAAAGGGAGGCAGCTACACTGAAGCTTTCTTT

abundance: -
j_gene: TRBJ1-1
v_gene: TRBV18
d_gene: TRBD1
CDR3aa: CASSPQQGGSGAEAFF
CDR3nt: TGTGCCAGCTCACCCCAACAGGGGGGAAGTGGCGCTGAAGCTTTCTTT

abundance: -
j_gene: TRBJ2-3
v_gene: TRBV10-1
d_gene: TRBD1
CDR3aa: CASSRTGTRADTQYF
CDR3nt: TGCGCCAGCAGCCGGACAGGAACGCGCGCAGATACGCAGTATTTT

abundance: -
j_gene: TRBJ1-3
v_gene: TRBV5-8
d_gene: -
CDR3aa: CASSFPLNTIYF
CDR3nt: TGTGCCAGCAGCTTCCCTTTAAACACCATATATTTT

abundance: -
j_gene: TRBJ1-6
v_gene: TRBV11-2
d_gene: -
CDR3aa: CASSLTGASVVGNSPLHF
CDR3nt: TGTGCCAGCAGCTTGACAGGAGCGTCCGTGGTGGGTAATTCACCCCTCCACTTT

abundance: once
j_gene: TRBJ2-7
v_gene: TRBV11-2
d_gene: -
CDR3aa: CASSRTDSYEQYF
CDR3nt: TGTGCCAGCAGCCGGACAGACTCTTACGAGCAGTACTTC

abundance: -
j_gene: TRBJ2-3
v_gene: TRBV5-4
d_gene: -
CDR3aa: CASSPAVATSTDTQYF
CDR3nt: TGTGCCAGCAGCCCGGCGGTAGCGACTAGCACAGATACGCAGTATTTT

abundance: few
j_gene: TRBJ1-5
v_gene: TRBV6-1
d_gene: TRBD1
CDR3aa: CASSGVTGGTQPQHF
CDR3nt: TGTGCCAGCAGTGGGGTGACAGGGGGCACTCAGCCCCAGCATTTT

abundance: -
j_gene: TRBJ2-1
v_gene: TRBV5-6
d_gene: -
CDR3aa: CASSLARRSYNEQFF
CDR3nt: TGTGCCAGCAGCCTGGCTAGGCGAAGTTACAATGAGCAGTTCTTC

abundance: -
j_gene: TRBJ1-3
v_gene: TRBV28
d_gene: TRBD1
CDR3aa: CASSFGTGVHSGNTIYF
CDR3nt: TGTGCCAGCAGTTTTGGGACAGGGGTCCACTCTGGAAACACCATATATTTT

abundance: -
j_gene: TRBJ2-1
v_gene: TRBV6-6
d_gene: -
CDR3aa: CASSQQGDNEQFF
CDR3nt: TGTGCCAGCAGCCAACAGGGCGACAATGAGCAGTTCTTC

abundance: -
j_gene: TRBJ1-1
v_gene: TRBV30
d_gene: -
CDR3aa: CAWRPKGVGTEAFF
CDR3nt: TGTGCCTGGAGACCAAAAGGGGTGGGCACTGAAGCTTTCTTT

abundance: -
j_gene: TRBJ1-3
v_gene: TRBV6-5
d_gene: -
CDR3aa: CASTPGHSGNTIYF
CDR3nt: TGTGCCAGCACACCCGGACACTCAGGAAACACCATATATTTT

abundance: -
j_gene: TRBJ2-2
v_gene: TRBV5-1
d_gene: -
CDR3aa: CASSLGSGPGELFF
CDR3nt: TGCGCCAGCAGCTTGGGGTCAGGGCCCGGGGAGCTGTTTTTT

abundance: -
j_gene: TRBJ2-7
v_gene: TRBV6-5
d_gene: TRBD2
CDR3aa: CASSWGGLAGGEEQYF
CDR3nt: TGTGCCAGCAGTTGGGGGGGACTAGCGGGAGGTGAAGAGCAGTACTTC

abundance: -
j_gene: TRBJ2-5
v_gene: TRBV11-2
d_gene: -
CDR3aa: CASSLDDRPQETQYF
CDR3nt: TGTGCCAGCAGCTTAGACGACAGGCCGCAAGAGACCCAGTACTTC

abundance: -
j_gene: TRBJ2-3
v_gene: TRBV9
d_gene: -
CDR3aa: CASSVEGSTDTQYF
CDR3nt: TGTGCCAGCAGCGTAGAGGGGAGCACAGATACGCAGTATTTT